These T cell receptor beta chains were read from a single sample in a study of blood T cell repertoires in COVID-19. The assay was immunoSEQ multiplex PCR, and TCRdb's table has in-frame clones only and misses some. The table has approximately 170,000 clones, 84% seen once. Input material: peripheral blood. The receptors derive from a man aged 40-49 years who had recovered from COVID-19. CDR3s include the opening cysteine and the closing phenylalanine or tryptophan. Each record gives: clone size, CDR3 length, V gene, J gene, D gene, CDR3 DNA, CDR3 protein. A D gene is named only where the DNA matches it firmly. Not all rows give a size; the values are once, few, many and, for expanded clones, a class.

-,17,TRBV28,TRBJ1-1,-,TGTGCCAGCAGTCCCTCCCACTCTAACTTCATGAACACTGAAGCTTTCTTT,CASSPSHSNFMNTEAFF
-,14,TRBV27,TRBJ1-2,TRBD1,TGTGCCAGCAGTGGGGACAGGGGTAACTATGGCTACACCTTC,CASSGDRGNYGYTF
-,14,TRBV19,TRBJ2-1,TRBD2,TGTGCCAGTATGCAGTGGGAGGGCCAGGGTGAGCAGTTCTTC,CASMQWEGQGEQFF
-,15,TRBV3-1/TRBV3-2,TRBJ1-6,TRBD1,TGTGCCAGCAGCTTCCGGACAGGGGGAATGTCACCCCTCCACTTT,CASSFRTGGMSPLHF
-,15,TRBV10-3,TRBJ1-2,TRBD1,TGTGCCATCAGTATAACAGGGGTTAGTAACTATGGCTACACCTTC,CAISITGVSNYGYTF
-,15,TRBV3-1/TRBV3-2,TRBJ1-1,-,TGTGCCAGCAGCCAAGACAGGGCGGCGAACACTGAAGCTTTCTTT,CASSQDRAANTEAFF
few,13,TRBV5-4,TRBJ1-1,-,TGTGCCAGCAGCCGGGGGGACGGTAGTGAAGCTTTCTTT,CASSRGDGSEAFF
-,15,TRBV14,TRBJ1-2,-,TGTGCCAGCAGCCTAGGACAGCGGTCCTACTATGGCTACACCTTC,CASSLGQRSYYGYTF
once,17,TRBV7-3,TRBJ2-1,-,TGTGCCAGCAGCTGGGGGGACCGTTTGAGCTCCTACAATGAGCAGTTCTTC,CASSWGDRLSSYNEQFF
-,14,TRBV9,TRBJ2-7,-,TGTGCCAGCAGCGTTGGGCCTCGGGGCTACGAGCAGTACTTC,CASSVGPRGYEQYF
-,15,TRBV4-3,TRBJ1-2,-,TGCGCCAGCAGCCAAGACCTAGCATCTGTCTATGGCTACACCTTC,CASSQDLASVYGYTF
few,13,TRBV7-2,TRBJ1-1,-,TGTGCCAGCAGCTTAGAAGAGGGCAGGGAAGCTTTCTTT,CASSLEEGREAFF
-,15,TRBV6-2/TRBV6-3,TRBJ2-7,-,TGTGCCAGCAGTTACGAACTAGTACCCATCCACGAGCAGTACTTC,CASSYELVPIHEQYF
-,13,TRBV30,TRBJ2-7,-,TGTGCCTGGAGTGTGCTCCGACACAGGGATTTGGACTTC,CAWSVLRHRDLDF
-,17,TRBV10-2,TRBJ2-3,TRBD2,TGCGCCAGCAGTGGCCCTCGGGGGGGCTCCTTAGTAGATACGCAGTATTTT,CASSGPRGGSLVDTQYF
once,12,TRBV11-2,TRBJ2-1,-,TGTGCCAGCAGCCCTAGCAACAATGAGCAGTTCTTC,CASSPSNNEQFF
-,13,TRBV15,TRBJ2-7,TRBD1,TGTGCCACCAGCAGAGGTGGACAGGCCGAGCAGTACTTC,CATSRGGQAEQYF
-,14,TRBV19,TRBJ2-1,TRBD2,TGTGCCACATCGCGGGGGAGGTCCTACAATGAGCAGTTCTTC,CATSRGRSYNEQFF
many,15,TRBV4-1,TRBJ1-6,-,TGCGCCAGCAGCCTGACAGCCAATGATAATTCACCCCTCCACTTT,CASSLTANDNSPLHF
-,13,TRBV6-5,TRBJ2-7,-,TGTGCCAGCAGACCCCGAGACTCCTACGAGCAGTACTTC,CASRPRDSYEQYF
-,13,TRBV12-5,TRBJ1-5,-,TGTGCTAGTGGCCAACGAGGAGATCAGCCCCAGCATTTT,CASGQRGDQPQHF
-,15,TRBV2,TRBJ1-5,-,TGTGCCAGCAGTGGGGGGGGTTTGGGCAATCAGCCCCAGCATTTT,CASSGGGLGNQPQHF
-,15,TRBV2,TRBJ2-1,TRBD2,TGTGCCACCTCTCGACTAGCGGTACTATGTGGTGAGCAGTTCTTC,CATSRLAVLCGEQFF
-,15,TRBV13,TRBJ1-1,-,TGTGCCAGCAGCTTAGGTCTGGGAGGGTCCACTGAAGCTTTCTTT,CASSLGLGGSTEAFF
-,13,TRBV19,TRBJ1-4,-,TGTGCCACTGCAGGATCTTCCATTGAAAAACTGTTTTTT,CATAGSSIEKLFF
once,14,TRBV14,TRBJ1-2,-,TGTGCCAGCAGCCAAGGCAGGCGACACTATGGCTACACCTTC,CASSQGRRHYGYTF
-,17,TRBV19,TRBJ1-2,TRBD1,TGTGCCACCCATCCCCCCGTTGGCGCAGGGGGTGCCTATGGCTACACCTTC,CATHPPVGAGGAYGYTF
-,15,TRBV5-4,TRBJ2-3,-,TGTGCCAGCAAGAGAACCGAGTCTAGCACAGATACGCAGTATTTT,CASKRTESSTDTQYF
-,17,TRBV11-3,TRBJ2-3,-,TGTGCCAGCAGCTCCGCAGGACAGAATTTCCGCACAGATACGCAGTATTTT,CASSSAGQNFRTDTQYF
-,15,TRBV6-2/TRBV6-3,TRBJ2-1,TRBD2,TGTGCCAGCAGTCTCGGGACTAGCGGCTACAATGAGCAGTTCTTC,CASSLGTSGYNEQFF
-,14,TRBV30,TRBJ1-1,TRBD1,TGTGCCTGGAGTTGGGGACAGGACCCACGATACCACCTCTTT,CAWSWGQDPRYHLF
-,16,TRBV4-1,TRBJ1-4,-,TGCGCCAGCAGCCAAGATCTTGCGGGACGTAATGAAAAACTGTTTTTT,CASSQDLAGRNEKLFF
-,18,TRBV19,TRBJ2-7,-,TGTGCCAGTAGTATGGAGGCAAGAAGGGCGCCTCACTCCTACGAGCAGTACTTC,CASSMEARRAPHSYEQYF
many,13,TRBV29-1,TRBJ2-5,-,TGCAGCGGCGGCCGGGGGGCTGAGGAGACCCAGTACTTC,CSGGRGAEETQYF
-,15,TRBV28,TRBJ2-2,-,TGTGCCAGCAGCTCCCCAGGGGTGAGGACCGGGGAGCTGTTTTTT,CASSSPGVRTGELFF
-,15,TRBV4-3,TRBJ1-5,-,TGCGCCAGCAGCCAATCCAGGGGTAGCAATCAGCCCCAGCATTTT,CASSQSRGSNQPQHF
-,13,TRBV6-5,TRBJ2-1,TRBD1,TGTGCCAGCAGTACCGGGACAGGGGCTGAGCAGTTCTTC,CASSTGTGAEQFF
-,18,TRBV4-3,TRBJ2-1,TRBD2,TGCGCCAGCAGCCAAGAATGGGGAGGCGGGAGGGCCTTGGATGAGCAGTTCTTC,CASSQEWGGGRALDEQFF
-,13,TRBV11-2,TRBJ1-2,TRBD1,TGTGCCAGCACCCGGACAGGGTCAGGAGGCTACACCTTC,CASTRTGSGGYTF
many,16,TRBV14,TRBJ2-7,TRBD2,TGTGCCAGCAGCCGCATAACCGGGACTAGCGGAGCCGAGCAGTACTTC,CASSRITGTSGAEQYF
few,14,TRBV29-1,TRBJ1-6,TRBD1,TGCAGCGTTGGTGAGGGGGCCGGGAATTCACCCCTCCACTTT,CSVGEGAGNSPLHF
-,15,TRBV4-3,TRBJ2-7,-,TGCGCCAGCAGCCGATCCCTTGGGGGGGCCGACGAGCAGTACTTC,CASSRSLGGADEQYF
-,15,TRBV5-4,TRBJ2-5,TRBD1,TGTGCCAGCAGCTCACGACAGGGGGCACGGGAGACCCAGTACTTC,CASSSRQGARETQYF
-,14,TRBV7-9,TRBJ2-5,-,TGTGCCAGCAGCTTAACGGGGGGCAAAGAGACCCAGTACTTC,CASSLTGGKETQYF